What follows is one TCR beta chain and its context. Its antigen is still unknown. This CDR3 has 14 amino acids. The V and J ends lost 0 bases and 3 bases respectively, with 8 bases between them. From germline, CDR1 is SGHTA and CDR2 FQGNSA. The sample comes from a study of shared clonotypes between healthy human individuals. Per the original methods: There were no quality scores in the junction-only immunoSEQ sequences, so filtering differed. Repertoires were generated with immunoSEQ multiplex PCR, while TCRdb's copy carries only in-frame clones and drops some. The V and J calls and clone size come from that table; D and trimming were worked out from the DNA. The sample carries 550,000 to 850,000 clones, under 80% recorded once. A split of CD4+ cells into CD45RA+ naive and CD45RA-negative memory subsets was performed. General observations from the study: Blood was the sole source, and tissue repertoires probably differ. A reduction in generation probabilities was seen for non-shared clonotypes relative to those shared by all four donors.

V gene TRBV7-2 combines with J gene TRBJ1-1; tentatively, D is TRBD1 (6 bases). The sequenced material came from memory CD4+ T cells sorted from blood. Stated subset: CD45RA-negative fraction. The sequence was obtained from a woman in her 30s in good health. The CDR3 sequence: CASSLAPGDTEAFF. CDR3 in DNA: TGTGCCAGCAGCTTAGCGCCAGGGGACACTGAAGCTTTCTTT.